This T cell receptor beta chain was documented in a study of blood T cell repertoires in COVID-19 (dated by TCRdb to 2020 to 2021). Regarding the study in general: Collaborator samples came from the United States, Italy and Spain and covered acute and convalescent phases of COVID-19. Where HLA class I and class II types were available, the types were taken from metadata supplied by the sample provider, not from assay-based typing. The material from the prospective study consisted of cDNA or gDNA derived from T cells, B-cell-depleted T cells, or PBMCs. The dataset comprised deeply sampled blood TCRbeta repertoires from subjects exposed to, actively infected with, or recovered from COVID-19. The repertoires were released in a freely available public database meant as a resource for research on the immune response to SARS-CoV-2. The samples were drawn from the first 160 participants of the ongoing ImmuneRACE study and from some 1,300 subjects provided by 6 global collaborators. A de-identified subject ID, COVID-19 status, age in years and sex were almost always included in the sample metadata. The paper's findings and limits, for the study overall: How much clinical and demographic metadata was included differed by source and by participant, and the metadata was provided uncurated.

Collaborating institutions collected whole blood in K2EDTA tubes following their own protocols. For TCRbeta analysis, collaborators shipped samples in one of three forms: frozen whole blood, isolated PBMCs, or DNA extracted from either of those sample types. Remarks on this clone: It lacks a known antigen. Per-base qualities were not stored, and no clone one base away is much larger.

The immunoSEQ Assay, a bias-controlled multiplex PCR, was used to amplify TCRbeta CDR3 regions from genomic DNA. The published analysis was carried out like this. The number of nucleated cells in each sample was estimated from the amplification of reference gene primers within the assay. To quantify the absolute abundance of each unique TCRbeta CDR3 rearrangement, sequence reads were collapsed and filtered. For each sample, productive Simpson clonality was calculated as the square root of Simpson's diversity index across productive rearrangements. The table comes from immuneACCESS by way of TCRdb, which keeps in-frame sequences with V and J called. Part of the clones is missing from these tables; in studies checked, under half for an unresolved V gene and the rest for unknown reasons. V and J calls and clone size are those listed in that table; D and trimming were worked out from the DNA. The sample contains about 220,000 clones, 80% of them found a single time. The ten largest clonotypes hold about 13% of the sample.

From the cysteine through the phenylalanine, the CDR3 covers 15 amino acids. The CDR3 DNA has 45 bases and is translated from base 1. CDR1 and CDR2, per the germline V gene (reference sequence), are LGHDT and YNNKEL. Clipping removes 1 base from V and 4 bases from J, with 3 as the unmatched junction base count. The specimen was peripheral blood. The TCR was taken from a human donor in a cohort sampled during active COVID-19. This sequence uses TRBV3-1 (or the pseudogene TRBV3-2) and TRBJ1-4, and TRBD1 matches 7 of the central bases. The base sequence is TGTGCCAGCAGCCAAGGGGACAGACATAATGAAAAACTGTTTTTT. Translated, this is CASSQGDRHNEKLFF.